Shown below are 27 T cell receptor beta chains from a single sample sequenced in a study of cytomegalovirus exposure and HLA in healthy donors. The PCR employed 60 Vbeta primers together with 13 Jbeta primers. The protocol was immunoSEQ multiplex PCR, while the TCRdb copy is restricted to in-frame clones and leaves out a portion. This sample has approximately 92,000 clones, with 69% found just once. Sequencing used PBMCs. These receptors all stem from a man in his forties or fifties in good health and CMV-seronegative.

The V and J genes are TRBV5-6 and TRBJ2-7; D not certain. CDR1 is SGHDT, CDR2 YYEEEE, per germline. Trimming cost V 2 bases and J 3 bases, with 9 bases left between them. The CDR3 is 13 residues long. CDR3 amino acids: CASSFGQVYEQYV. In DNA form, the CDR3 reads TGTGCCAGCAGCTTCGGCCAGGTCTACGAGCAGTACGTC.

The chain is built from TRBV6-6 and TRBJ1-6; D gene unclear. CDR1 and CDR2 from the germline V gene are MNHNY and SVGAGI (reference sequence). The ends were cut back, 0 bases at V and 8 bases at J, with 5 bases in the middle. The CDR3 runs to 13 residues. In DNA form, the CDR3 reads TGTGCCAGCAGTTACTCCCGGGATTCACCCCTCCACTTT. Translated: CASSYSRDSPLHF.

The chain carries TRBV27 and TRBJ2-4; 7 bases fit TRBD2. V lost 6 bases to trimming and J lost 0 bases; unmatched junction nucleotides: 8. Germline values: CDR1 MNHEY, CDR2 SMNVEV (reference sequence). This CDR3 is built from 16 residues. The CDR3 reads CASSPGAGLAKNIQYF. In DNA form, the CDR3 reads TGTGCCAGCAGCCCCGGAGCGGGGCTAGCCAAAAACATTCAGTACTTC.

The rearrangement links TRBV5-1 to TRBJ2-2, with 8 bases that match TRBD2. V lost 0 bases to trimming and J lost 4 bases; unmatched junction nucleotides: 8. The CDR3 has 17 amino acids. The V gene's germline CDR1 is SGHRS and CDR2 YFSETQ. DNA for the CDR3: TGCGCCAGCAGCTTGGATCGCGGGGGGACCTTCACCGGGGAGCTGTTTTTT. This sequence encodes CASSLDRGGTFTGELFF.

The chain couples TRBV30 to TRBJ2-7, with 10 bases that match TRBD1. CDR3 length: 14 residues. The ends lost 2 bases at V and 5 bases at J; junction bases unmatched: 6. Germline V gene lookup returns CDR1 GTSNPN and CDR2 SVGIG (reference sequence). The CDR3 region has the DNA TGTGCCTGGAGTAACGGACAGGGGGGCGACGAGCAGTACTTC. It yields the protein CAWSNGQGGDEQYF.

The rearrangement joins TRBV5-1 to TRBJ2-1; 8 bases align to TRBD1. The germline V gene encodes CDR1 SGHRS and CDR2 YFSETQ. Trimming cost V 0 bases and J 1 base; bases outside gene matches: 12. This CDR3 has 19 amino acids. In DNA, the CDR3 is TGCGCCAGCAGCTTGGGGGGGACAGGTTGGGTCCGATCCTACAATGAGCAGTTCTTC. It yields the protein CASSLGGTGWVRSYNEQFF.

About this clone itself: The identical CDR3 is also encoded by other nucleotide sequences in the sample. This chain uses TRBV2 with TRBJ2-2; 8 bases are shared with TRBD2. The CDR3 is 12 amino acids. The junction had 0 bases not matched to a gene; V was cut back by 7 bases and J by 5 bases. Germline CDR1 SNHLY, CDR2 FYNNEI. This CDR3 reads CASTGGTGELFF. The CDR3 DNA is TGTGCCAGCACGGGGGGGACCGGGGAGCTGTTTTTT.

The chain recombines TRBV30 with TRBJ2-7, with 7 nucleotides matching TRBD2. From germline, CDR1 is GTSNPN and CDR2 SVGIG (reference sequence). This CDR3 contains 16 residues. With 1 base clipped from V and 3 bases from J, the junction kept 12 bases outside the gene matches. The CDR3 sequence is CAWSGGRAPLFYEQYV. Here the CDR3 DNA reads TGTGCCTGGAGTGGGGGGAGGGCCCCCCTCTTCTACGAGCAGTACGTC.

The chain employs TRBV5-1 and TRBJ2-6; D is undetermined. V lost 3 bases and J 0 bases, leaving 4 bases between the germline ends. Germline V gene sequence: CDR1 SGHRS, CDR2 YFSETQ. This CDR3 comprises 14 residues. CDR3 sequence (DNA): TGCGCCAGCAGCTCAGGCTCTGGGGCCAACGTCCTGACTTTC. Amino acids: CASSSGSGANVLTF.

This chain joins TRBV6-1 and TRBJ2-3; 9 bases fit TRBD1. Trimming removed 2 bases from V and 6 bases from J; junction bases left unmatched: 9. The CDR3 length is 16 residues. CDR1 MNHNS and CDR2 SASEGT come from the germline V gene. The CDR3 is CASSEWEGQGSDTQYF. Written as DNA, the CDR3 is TGTGCCAGCAGTGAATGGGAGGGACAGGGATCGGATACGCAGTATTTT.

DNA for the CDR3: TGTGCCAGCAGAACAATAAAGACAGACTACGAGCAGTACTTC. Protein product: CASRTIKTDYEQYF. The gene calls are TRBV11-2 and TRBJ2-7, with D perhaps TRBD1 (5 bases). CDR3 size: 14 residues. V lost 6 bases and J 3 bases, leaving 15 bases between the germline ends. Germline-derived CDR1 and CDR2 are SGHAT and FQNNGV.

As DNA, the CDR3 is TGTGCCAGCAGCTCCGACTATGAAGAGACCCAGTACTTC. Its translation: CASSSDYEETQYF. This rearrangement joins TRBV27 to TRBJ2-5; possible D gene TRBD2, 5 bases. Per germline, CDR1 MNHEY and CDR2 SMNVEV (reference sequence). The CDR3 is 13 residues long. Between the trimmed V and J ends, which lost 6 bases and 3 bases, there was a span of 11 bases.

CDR3 sequence reads: CASSWTGANYGYTF. As DNA, the CDR3 is TGTGCCAGTTCCTGGACAGGGGCAAACTATGGCTACACCTTC. This chain uses TRBV19 with TRBJ1-2, with 9 bases matching TRBD1. V lost 8 bases to trimming and J lost 2 bases; unmatched junction nucleotides: 6. The CDR3 is 14 amino acids. CDR1 and CDR2 (germline): LNHDA, SQIVND (reference sequence).

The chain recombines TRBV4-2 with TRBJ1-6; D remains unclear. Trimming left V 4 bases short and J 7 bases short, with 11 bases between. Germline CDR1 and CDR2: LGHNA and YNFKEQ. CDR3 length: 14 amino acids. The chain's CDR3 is CASSLGGGNSPLHF. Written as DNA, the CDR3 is TGTGCCAGCAGCCTCGGAGGTGGGAATTCACCCCTCCACTTT.

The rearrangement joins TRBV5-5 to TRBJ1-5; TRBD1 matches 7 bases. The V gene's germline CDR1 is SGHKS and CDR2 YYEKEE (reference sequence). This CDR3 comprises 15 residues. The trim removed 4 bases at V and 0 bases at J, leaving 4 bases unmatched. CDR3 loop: CASSRTGYSNQPQHF. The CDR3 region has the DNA TGTGCCAGCAGCCGGACAGGCTATAGCAATCAGCCCCAGCATTTT.

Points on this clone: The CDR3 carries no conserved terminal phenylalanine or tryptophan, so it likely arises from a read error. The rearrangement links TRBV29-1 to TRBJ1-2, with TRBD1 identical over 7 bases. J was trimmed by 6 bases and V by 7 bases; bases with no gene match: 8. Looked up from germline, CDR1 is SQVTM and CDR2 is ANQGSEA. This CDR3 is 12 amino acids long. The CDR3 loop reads CSAETGWNGYTV. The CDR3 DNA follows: TGCAGCGCAGAGACAGGGTGGAATGGCTACACCGTC.

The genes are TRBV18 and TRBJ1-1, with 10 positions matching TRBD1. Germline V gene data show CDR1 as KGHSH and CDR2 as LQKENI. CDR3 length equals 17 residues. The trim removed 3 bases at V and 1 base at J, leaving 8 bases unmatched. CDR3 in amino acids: CASSPVKGQGWNTEAFF. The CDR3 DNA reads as TGTGCCAGCTCACCCGTAAAGGGACAGGGGTGGAACACTGAAGCTTTCTTT.

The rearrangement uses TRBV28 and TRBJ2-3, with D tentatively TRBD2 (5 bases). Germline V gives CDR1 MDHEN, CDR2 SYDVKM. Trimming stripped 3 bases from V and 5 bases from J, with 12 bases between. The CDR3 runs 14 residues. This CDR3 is CASSFSGMGDTQYF. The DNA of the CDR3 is TGTGCCAGCAGTTTCTCGGGGATGGGAGATACGCAGTATTTT.

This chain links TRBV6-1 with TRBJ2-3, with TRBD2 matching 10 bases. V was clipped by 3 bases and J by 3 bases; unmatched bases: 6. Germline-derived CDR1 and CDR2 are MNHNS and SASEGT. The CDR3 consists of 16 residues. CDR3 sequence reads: CASSEIAGGETDTQYF. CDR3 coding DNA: TGTGCCAGCAGTGAGATAGCGGGGGGTGAGACAGATACGCAGTATTTT.

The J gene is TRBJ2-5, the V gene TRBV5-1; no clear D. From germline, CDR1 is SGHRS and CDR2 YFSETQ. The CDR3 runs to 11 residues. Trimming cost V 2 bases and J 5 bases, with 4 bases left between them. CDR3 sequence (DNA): TGCGCCAGCAGCTTTCTGGAGACCCAGTACTTC. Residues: CASSFLETQYF.

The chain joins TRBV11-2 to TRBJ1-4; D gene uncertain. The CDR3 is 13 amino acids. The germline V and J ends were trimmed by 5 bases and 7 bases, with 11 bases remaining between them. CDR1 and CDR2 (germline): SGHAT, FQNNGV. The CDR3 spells CASSPPPSEKLFF. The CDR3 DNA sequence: TGTGCCAGCAGCCCCCCGCCCAGTGAAAAACTGTTTTTT.

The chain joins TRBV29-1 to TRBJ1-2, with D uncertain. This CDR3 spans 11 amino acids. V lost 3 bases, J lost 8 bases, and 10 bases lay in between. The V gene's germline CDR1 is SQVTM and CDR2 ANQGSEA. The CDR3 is CSVERVEGYTF. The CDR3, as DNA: TGCAGCGTTGAGCGGGTGGAGGGCTACACCTTC. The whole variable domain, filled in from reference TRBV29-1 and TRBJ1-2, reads SAVISQKPSRDICQRGTSLTIQCQVDSQVTMMFWYRQQPGQSLTLIATANQGSEATYESGFVIDKFPISRPNLTFSTLTVSNMSPEDSSIYLCSVERVEGYTFGSGTRLTVV.

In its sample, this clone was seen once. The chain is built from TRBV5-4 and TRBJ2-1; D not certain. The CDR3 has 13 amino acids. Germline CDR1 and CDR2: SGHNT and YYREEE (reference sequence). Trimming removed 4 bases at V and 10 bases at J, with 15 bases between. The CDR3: CASSPDRTTEQFF. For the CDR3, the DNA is TGTGCCAGCAGCCCGGATCGCACTACAGAGCAGTTCTTC.

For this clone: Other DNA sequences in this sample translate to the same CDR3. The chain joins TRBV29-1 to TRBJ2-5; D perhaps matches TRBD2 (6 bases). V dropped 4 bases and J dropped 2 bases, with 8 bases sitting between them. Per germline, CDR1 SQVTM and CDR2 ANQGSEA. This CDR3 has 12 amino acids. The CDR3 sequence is CSVGREQETQYF. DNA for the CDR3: TGCAGCGTTGGTCGGGAGCAAGAGACCCAGTACTTC.

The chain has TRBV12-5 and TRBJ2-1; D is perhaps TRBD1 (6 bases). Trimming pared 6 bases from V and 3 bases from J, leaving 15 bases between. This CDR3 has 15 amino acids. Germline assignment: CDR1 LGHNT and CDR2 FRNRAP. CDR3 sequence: CASGQGQSGYNEQFF. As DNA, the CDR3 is TGTGCTAGTGGCCAAGGACAGAGTGGCTACAATGAGCAGTTCTTC.

Here the CDR3 DNA reads TGTGCCAGCAGCTTCGGTGACACCAGAAACACCATATATTTT. Protein: CASSFGDTRNTIYF. The chain joins TRBV7-9 to TRBJ1-3, with unresolved D. Germline CDR1 is SEHNR and CDR2 is FQNEAQ (reference sequence). With 3 bases removed from V and 5 bases from J, the gap between germline ends came to 11 bases. The CDR3 is 14 residues long.

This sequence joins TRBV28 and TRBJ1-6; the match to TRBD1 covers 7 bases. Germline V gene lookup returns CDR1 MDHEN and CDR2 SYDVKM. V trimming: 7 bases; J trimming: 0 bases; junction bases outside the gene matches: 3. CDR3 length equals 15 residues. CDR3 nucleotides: TGTGCCAGCACCTGGGACAGCTCCTATAATTCACCCCTCCACTTT. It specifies CASTWDSSYNSPLHF.